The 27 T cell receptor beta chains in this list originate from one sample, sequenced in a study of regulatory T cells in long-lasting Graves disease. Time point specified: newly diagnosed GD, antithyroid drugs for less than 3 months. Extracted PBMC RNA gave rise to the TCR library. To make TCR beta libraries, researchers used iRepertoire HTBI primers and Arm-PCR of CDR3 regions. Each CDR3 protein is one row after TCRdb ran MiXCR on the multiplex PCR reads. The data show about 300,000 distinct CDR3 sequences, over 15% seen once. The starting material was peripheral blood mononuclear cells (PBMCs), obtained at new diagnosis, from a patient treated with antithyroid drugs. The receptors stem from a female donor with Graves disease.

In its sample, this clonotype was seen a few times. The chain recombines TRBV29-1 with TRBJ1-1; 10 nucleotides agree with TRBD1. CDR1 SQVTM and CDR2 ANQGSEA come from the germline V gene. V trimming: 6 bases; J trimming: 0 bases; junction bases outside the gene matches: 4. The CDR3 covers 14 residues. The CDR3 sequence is CSVRDRGLNTEAFF. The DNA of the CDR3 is TGCAGCGTGAGGGACAGGGGATTGAACACTGAAGCTTTCTTT.

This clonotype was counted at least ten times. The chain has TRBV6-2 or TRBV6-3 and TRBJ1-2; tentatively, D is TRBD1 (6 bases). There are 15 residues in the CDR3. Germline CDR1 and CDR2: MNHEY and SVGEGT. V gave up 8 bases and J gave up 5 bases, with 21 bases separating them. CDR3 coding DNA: TGTGCCAGCGAACCTGCTGGCAGGGGCGGATATGGCTACACCTTC. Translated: CASEPAGRGGYGYTF.

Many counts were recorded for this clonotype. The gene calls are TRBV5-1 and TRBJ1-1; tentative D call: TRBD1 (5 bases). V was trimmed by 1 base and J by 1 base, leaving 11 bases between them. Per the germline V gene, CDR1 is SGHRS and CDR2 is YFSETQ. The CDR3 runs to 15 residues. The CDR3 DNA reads TGCGCCAGCAGCTTGTGGCACAGGCAGAACACTGAAGCTTTCTTT. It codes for CASSLWHRQNTEAFF.

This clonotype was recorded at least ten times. The CDR3 spells CSARGREFYEQYF. CDR3 in DNA: TGCAGTGCTAGGGGGCGGGAGTTCTACGAGCAGTACTTC. V usage is TRBV20-1 and J usage is TRBJ2-7; TRBD2 aligns across 7 bases. Germline values: CDR1 DFQATT, CDR2 SNEGSKA (reference sequence). The CDR3 covers 13 residues. After removal of 3 bases from V and 3 bases from J, the junction contained 5 bases not matched to a gene.

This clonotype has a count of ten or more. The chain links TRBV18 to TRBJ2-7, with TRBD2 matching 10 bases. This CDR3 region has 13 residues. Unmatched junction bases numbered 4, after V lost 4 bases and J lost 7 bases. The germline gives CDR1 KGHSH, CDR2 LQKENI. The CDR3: CASSQGTSEEQYF. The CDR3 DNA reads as TGTGCCAGCTCACAAGGGACTAGCGAGGAGCAGTACTTC.

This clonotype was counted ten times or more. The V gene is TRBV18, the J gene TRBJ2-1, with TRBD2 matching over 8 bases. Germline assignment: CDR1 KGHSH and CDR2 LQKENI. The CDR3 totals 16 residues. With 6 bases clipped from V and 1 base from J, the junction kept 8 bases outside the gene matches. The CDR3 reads CASSPKRESSYNEQFF. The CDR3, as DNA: TGTGCCAGCTCTCCGAAGCGGGAGAGTTCCTACAATGAGCAGTTCTTC. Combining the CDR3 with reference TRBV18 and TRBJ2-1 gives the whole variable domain NAGVMQNPRHLVRRRGQEARLRCSPMKGHSHVYWYRQLPEEGLKFMVYLQKENIIDESGMPKERFSAEFPKEGPSILRIQQVVRGDSAAYFCASSPKRESSYNEQFFGPGTRLTVL.

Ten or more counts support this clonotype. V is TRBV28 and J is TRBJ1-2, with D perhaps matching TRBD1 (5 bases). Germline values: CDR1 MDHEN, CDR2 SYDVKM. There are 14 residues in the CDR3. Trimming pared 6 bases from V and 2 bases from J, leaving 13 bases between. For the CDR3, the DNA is TGTGCCAGCAGCCCACAGGACCGAAACTATGGCTACACCTTC. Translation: CASSPQDRNYGYTF.

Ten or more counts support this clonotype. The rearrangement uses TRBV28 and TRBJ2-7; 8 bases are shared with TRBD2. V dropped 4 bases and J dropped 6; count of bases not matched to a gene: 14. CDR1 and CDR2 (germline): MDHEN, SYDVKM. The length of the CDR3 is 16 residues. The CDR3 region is CASSSRESGRNSEQYF. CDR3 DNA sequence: TGTGCCAGCAGTTCCCGGGAAAGCGGGAGAAATTCCGAGCAGTACTTC. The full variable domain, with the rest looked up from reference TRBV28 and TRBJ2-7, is DVKVTQSSRYLVKRTGEKVFLECVQDMDHENMFWYRQDPGLGLRLIYFSYDVKMKEKGDIPEGYSVSREKKERFSLILESASTNQTSMYLCASSSRESGRNSEQYFGPGTRLTVT.

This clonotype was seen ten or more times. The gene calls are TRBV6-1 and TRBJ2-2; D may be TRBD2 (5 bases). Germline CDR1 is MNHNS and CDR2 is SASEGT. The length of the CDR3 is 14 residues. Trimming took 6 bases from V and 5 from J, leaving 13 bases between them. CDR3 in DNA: TGTGCCAGCAGACACCGGACTGAAACCGGGGAGCTGTTTTTT. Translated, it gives CASRHRTETGELFF.

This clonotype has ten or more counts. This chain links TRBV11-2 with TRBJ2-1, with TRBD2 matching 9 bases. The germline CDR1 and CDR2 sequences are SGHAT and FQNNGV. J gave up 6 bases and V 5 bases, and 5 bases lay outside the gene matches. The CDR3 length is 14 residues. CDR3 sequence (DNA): TGTGCCAGCAGCCTACGACTAGCGGCCAATGAGCAGTTCTTC. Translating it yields CASSLRLAANEQFF.

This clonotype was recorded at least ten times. DNA of the CDR3: TGTGCCAGCAGCGTAGGAGCAGCTCCGGGGTCCTACGAGCAGTACTTC. This encodes CASSVGAAPGSYEQYF. J is TRBJ2-7 and V is TRBV9, with D perhaps matching TRBD2 (5 bases). Germline V gene sequence: CDR1 SGDLS, CDR2 YYNGEE. The ends were cut back, 0 bases at V and 1 base at J, with 14 bases in the middle. The CDR3 has 16 residues.

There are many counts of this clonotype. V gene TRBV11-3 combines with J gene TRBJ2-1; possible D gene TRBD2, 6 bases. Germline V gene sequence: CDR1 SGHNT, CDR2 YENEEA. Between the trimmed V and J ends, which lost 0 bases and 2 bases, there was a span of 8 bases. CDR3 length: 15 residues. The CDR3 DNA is TGTGCCAGCAGCTTAGACGGCGGGACCTACAATGAGCAGTTCTTC. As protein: CASSLDGGTYNEQFF.

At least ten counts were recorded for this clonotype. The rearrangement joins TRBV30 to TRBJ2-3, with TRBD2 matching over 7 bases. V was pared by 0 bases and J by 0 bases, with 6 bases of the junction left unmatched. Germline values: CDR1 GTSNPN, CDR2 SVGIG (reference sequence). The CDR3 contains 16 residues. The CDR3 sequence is CAWSVLPSGSTDTQYF. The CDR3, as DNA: TGTGCCTGGAGTGTACTGCCTAGCGGCAGCACAGATACGCAGTATTTT.

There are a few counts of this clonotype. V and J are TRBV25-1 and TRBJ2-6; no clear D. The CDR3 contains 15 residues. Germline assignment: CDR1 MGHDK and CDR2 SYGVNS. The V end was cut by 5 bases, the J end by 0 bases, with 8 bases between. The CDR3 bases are TGTGCCAGCAGTAGCCAGAGCTCTGGGGCCAACGTCCTGACTTTC. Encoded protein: CASSSQSSGANVLTF.

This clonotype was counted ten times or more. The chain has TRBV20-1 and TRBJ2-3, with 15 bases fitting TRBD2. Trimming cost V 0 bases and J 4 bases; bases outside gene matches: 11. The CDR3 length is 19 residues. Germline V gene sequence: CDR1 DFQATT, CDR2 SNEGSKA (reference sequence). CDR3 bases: TGCAGTGCTAGAGAACACTCCATCGGACTAGCGGGAGGGCCAGATACGCAGTATTTT. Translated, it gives CSAREHSIGLAGGPDTQYF.

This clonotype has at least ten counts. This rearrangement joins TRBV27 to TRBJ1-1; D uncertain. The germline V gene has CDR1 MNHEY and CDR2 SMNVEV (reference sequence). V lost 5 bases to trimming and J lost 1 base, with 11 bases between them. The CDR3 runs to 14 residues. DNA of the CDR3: TGTGCCAGCAGTGCTGTGGGAGGGAACACTGAAGCTTTCTTT. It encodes CASSAVGGNTEAFF.

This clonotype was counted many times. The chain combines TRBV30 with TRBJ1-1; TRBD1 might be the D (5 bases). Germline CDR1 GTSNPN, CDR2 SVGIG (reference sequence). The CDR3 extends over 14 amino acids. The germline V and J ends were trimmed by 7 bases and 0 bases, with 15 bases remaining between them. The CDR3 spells CALWGRRMNTEAFF. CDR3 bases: TGTGCCTTATGGGGGAGGAGAATGAACACTGAAGCTTTCTTT. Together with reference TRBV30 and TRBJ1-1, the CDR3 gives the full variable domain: SQTIHQWPATLVQPVGSPLSLECTVEGTSNPNLYWYRQAAGRGLQLLFYSVGIGQISSEVPQNLSASRPQDRQFILSSKKLLLSDSGFYLCALWGRRMNTEAFFGQGTRLTVV.

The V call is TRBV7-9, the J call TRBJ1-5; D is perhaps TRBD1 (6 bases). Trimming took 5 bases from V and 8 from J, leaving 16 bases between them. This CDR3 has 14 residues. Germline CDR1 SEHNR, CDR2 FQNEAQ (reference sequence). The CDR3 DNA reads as TGTGCCAGCAGCCTACAGGGACCGGATGAGCCCCAGCATTTT. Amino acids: CASSLQGPDEPQHF.

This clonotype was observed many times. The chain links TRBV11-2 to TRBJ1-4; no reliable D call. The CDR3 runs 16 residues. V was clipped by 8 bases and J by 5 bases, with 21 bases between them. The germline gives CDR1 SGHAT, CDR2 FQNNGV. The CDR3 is CASSLSDRRLNEKLFF. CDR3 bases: TGTGCCAGCTCCCTATCCGACCGCAGGCTAAATGAAAAACTGTTTTTT.

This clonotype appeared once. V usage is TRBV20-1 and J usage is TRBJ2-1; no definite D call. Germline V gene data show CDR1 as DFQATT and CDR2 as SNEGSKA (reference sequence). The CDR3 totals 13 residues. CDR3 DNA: TGCAGCACCTCCAGGAGCTCCTACAATGAGCAGTTCTTC. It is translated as CSTSRSSYNEQFF.

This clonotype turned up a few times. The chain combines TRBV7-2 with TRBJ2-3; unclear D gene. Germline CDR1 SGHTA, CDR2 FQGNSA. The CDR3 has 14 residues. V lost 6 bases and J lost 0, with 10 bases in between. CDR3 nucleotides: TGTGCCAGCAGATTACGGGTTAGCACAGATACGCAGTATTTT. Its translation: CASRLRVSTDTQYF.

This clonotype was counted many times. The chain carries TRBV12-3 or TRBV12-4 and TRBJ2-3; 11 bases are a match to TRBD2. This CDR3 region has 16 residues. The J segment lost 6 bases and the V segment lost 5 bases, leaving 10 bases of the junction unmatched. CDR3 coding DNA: TGTGCCAGCAGTCCGGGGACTAGCGGCCTCCTGGATACGCAGTATTTT. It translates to CASSPGTSGLLDTQYF.

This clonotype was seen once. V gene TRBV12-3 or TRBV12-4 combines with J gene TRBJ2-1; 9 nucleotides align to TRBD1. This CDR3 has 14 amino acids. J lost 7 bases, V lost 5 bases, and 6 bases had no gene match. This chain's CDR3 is CASSLLTGGNEQFF. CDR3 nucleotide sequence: TGTGCCAGCAGTCTTTTGACAGGGGGTAATGAGCAGTTCTTC.

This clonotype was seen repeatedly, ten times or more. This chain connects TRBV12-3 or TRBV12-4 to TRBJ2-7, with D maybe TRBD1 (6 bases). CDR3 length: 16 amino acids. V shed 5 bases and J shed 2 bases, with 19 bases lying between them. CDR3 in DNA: TGTGCCAGCAGTACTTCAGGGTTGGCAGGGGCCTACGAGCAGTACTTC. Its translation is CASSTSGLAGAYEQYF.

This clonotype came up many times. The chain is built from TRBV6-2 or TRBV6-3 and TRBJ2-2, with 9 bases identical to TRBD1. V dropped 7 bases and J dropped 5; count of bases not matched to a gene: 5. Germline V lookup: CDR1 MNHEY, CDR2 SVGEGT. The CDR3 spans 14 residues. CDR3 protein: CASTNRGRTGELFF. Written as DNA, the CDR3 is TGTGCCAGCACTAACAGGGGGCGGACCGGGGAGCTGTTTTTT.

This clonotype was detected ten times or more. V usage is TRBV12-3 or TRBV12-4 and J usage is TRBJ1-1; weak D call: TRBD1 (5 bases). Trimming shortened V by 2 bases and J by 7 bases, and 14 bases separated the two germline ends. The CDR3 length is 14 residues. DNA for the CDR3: TGTGCCAGCAGTTTATTGGGGGGAAGAGTTGAAGCTTTCTTT. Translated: CASSLLGGRVEAFF.

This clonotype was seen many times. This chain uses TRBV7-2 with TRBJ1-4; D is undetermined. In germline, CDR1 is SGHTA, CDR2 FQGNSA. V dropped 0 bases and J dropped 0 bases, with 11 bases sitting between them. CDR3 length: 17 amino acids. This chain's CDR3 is CASSLARHHATNEKLFF. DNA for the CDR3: TGTGCCAGCAGCTTAGCTCGGCATCATGCAACTAATGAAAAACTGTTTTTT.